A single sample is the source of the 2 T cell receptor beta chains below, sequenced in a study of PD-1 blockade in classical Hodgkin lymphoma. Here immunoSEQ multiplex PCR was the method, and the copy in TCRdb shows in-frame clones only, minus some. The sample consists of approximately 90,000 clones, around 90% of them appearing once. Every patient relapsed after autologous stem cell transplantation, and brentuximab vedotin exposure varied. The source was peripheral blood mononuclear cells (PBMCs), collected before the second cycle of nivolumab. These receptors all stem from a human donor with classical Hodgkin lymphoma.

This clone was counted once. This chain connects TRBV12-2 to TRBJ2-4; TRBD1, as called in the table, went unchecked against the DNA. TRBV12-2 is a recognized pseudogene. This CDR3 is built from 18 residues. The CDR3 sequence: CASRPYNQLTLAKNIQYF. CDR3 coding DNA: TGTGCAAGTCGCCCATACAACCAGCTGACACTAGCCAAAAACATTCAGTACTTC.

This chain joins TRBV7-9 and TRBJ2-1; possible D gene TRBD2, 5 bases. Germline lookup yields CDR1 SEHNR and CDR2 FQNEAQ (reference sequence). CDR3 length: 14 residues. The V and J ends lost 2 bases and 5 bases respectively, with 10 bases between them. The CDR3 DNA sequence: TGTGCCAGCAGCTTATGGGGAGTTAACAATGAGCAGTTCTTC. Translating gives CASSLWGVNNEQFF.